This TCR beta chain appears in the sequencing data of a study of shared clonotypes between healthy human individuals. Broader study findings: Relative to clonotypes present in all four donors, those not shared had lower generation probabilities. What naive subsets generally showed was a larger estimated richness than memory subsets showed.

Only in-frame clones appear in the TCRdb table, and some are missing; sequencing was by immunoSEQ multiplex PCR. The table shows 1 million to 1.3 million clones, with roughly 74% occurring only once. This clone has a single count. Its matching antigen is unknown. CD45RA-negative memory and CD45RA+ naive subsets were split from the CD4+ cells. The source material was memory CD4+ T cells from PBMCs. As to subset: CD45RA-negative fraction. The TCR comes from a man between 18 and 35 years old in good health. Some clones in this sample may be carry-over from other donors' samples.

CDR3 nucleotides: TGTGCCAGCAGTGTATTGGGGGCGCTACTATATGGCTACACCTTC. Its translation is CASSVLGALLYGYTF. This chain links TRBV28 with TRBJ1-2; tentative D call: TRBD1 (6 bases). V was cut by 5 bases and J by 5 bases, with 18 bases left in between. There are 15 residues in the CDR3. Germline lookup yields CDR1 MDHEN and CDR2 SYDVKM.